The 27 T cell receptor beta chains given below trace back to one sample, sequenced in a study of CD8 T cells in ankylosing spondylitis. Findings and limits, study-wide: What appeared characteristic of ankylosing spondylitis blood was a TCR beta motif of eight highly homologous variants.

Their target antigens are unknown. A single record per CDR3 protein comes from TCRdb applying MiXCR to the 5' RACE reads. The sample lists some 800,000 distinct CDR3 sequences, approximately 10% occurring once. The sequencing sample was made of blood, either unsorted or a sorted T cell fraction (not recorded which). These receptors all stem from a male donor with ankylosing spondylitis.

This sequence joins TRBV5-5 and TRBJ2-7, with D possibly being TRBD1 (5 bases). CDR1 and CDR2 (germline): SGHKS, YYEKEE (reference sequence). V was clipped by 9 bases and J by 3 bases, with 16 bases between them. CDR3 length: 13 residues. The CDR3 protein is CAIGHRQLYEQYF. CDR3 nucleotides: TGTGCCATCGGCCATCGACAGCTCTACGAGCAGTACTTC.

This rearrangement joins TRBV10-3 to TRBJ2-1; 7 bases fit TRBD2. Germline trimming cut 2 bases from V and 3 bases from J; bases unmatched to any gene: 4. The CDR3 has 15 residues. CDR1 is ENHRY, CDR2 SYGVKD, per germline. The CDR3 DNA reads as TGTGCCATCAGTGAGCTAGCGGATCACTACAATGAGCAGTTCTTC. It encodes CAISELADHYNEQFF.

CDR3 DNA sequence: TGCGCCAGCAGCCAAGGTTCGAGGGGCGGGGGCCCCAAAGAGACCCAGTACTTC. Its translation is CASSQGSRGGGPKETQYF. The chain recombines TRBV4-3 with TRBJ2-5; the D gene is possibly TRBD2 (7 bases). CDR1 is LGHNA and CDR2 is YSLEER in the germline V gene. The germline V and J ends were trimmed by 1 base and 3 bases, with 21 bases remaining between them. CDR3 length equals 18 residues.

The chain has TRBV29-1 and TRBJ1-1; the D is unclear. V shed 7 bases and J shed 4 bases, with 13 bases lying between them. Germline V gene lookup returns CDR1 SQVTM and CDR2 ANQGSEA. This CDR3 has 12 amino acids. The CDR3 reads CSALRPGTEAFF. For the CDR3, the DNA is TGCAGCGCTCTCCGGCCCGGCACTGAAGCTTTCTTT.

The CDR3 DNA sequence: TGTGCCAGCAGCCTTCATCTCAGGGGTTTAAGGGCCAACGTCCTGACTTTC. Translating gives CASSLHLRGLRANVLTF. The chain recombines TRBV7-6 with TRBJ2-6; D possibly corresponds to TRBD1 (6 bases). The CDR3 is made up of 17 amino acids. Per the germline V gene, CDR1 is SGHVS and CDR2 is FNYEAQ. Trimming removed 5 bases from V and 5 bases from J, with 19 bases in between. Based on the CDR3 plus reference TRBV7-6 and TRBJ2-6, the full variable domain is GAGVSQSPRYKVTKRGQDVALRCDPISGHVSLYWYRQALGQGPEFLTYFNYEAQQDKSGLPNDRFSAERPEGSISTLTIQRTEQRDSAMYRCASSLHLRGLRANVLTFGAGSRLTVL.

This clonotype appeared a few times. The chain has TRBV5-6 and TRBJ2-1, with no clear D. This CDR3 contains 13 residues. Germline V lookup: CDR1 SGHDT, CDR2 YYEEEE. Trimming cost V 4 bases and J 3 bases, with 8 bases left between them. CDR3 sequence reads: CASSRSVYNEQFF. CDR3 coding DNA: TGTGCCAGCAGCCGAAGCGTCTACAATGAGCAGTTCTTC.

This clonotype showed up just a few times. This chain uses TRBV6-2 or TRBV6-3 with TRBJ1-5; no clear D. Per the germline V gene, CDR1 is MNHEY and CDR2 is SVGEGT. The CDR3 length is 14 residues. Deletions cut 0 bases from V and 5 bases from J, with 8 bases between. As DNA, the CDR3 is TGTGCCAGCAGTTACTCGCCAAAGGATCAGCCCCAGCATTTT. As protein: CASSYSPKDQPQHF.

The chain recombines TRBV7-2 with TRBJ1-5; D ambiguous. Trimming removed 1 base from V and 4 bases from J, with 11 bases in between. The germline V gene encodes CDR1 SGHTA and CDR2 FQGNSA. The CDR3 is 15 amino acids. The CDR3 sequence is CASSLVGGWNQPQHF. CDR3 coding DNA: TGTGCCAGCAGCTTAGTGGGTGGGTGGAATCAGCCCCAGCATTTT. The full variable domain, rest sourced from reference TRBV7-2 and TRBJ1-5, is GAGVSQSPSNKVTEKGKDVELRCDPISGHTALYWYRQSLGQGLEFLIYFQGNSAPDKSGLPSDRFSAERTGGSVSTLTIQRTQQEDSAVYLCASSLVGGWNQPQHFGDGTRLSIL.

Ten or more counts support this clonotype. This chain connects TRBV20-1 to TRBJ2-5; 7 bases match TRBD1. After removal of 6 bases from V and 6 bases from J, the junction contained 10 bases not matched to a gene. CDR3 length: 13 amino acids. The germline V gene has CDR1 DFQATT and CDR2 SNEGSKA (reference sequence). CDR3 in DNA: TGCAGTGCACCGACAGGGTGGGATCAGACCCAGTACTTC. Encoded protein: CSAPTGWDQTQYF.

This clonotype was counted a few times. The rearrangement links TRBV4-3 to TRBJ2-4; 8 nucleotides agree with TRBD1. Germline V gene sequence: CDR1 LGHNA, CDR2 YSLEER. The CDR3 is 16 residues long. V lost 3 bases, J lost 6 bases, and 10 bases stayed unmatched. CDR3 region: CASSHSQGAARNIQYF. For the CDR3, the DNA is TGCGCCAGCAGCCATTCGCAGGGGGCTGCGAGAAACATTCAGTACTTC.

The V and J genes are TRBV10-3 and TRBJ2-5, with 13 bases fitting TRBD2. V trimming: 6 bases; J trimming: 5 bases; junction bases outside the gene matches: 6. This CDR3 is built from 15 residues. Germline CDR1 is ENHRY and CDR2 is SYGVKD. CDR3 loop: CAISRTSGSRETQYF. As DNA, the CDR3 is TGTGCCATCAGCAGGACTAGCGGGAGTCGGGAGACCCAGTACTTC.

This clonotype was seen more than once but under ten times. DNA of the CDR3: TGTGCCAGCAGTTACAGGGGGCGGATCACAGATACGCAGTATTTT. Translation: CASSYRGRITDTQYF. The chain employs TRBV6-4 and TRBJ2-3, with TRBD1 matching 9 bases. Germline V gene data show CDR1 as MRHNA and CDR2 as SNTAGT. Losses at the gene ends were 5 bases for V and 2 bases for J; bases not matched to a gene: 5. The CDR3 has 15 amino acids.

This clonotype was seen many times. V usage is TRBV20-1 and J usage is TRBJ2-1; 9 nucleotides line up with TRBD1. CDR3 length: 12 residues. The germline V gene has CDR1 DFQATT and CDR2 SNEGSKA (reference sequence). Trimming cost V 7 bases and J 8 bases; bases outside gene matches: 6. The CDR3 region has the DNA TGCAGTGTCCAGACAGGGGGGGATGAGCAGTTCTTC. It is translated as CSVQTGGDEQFF.

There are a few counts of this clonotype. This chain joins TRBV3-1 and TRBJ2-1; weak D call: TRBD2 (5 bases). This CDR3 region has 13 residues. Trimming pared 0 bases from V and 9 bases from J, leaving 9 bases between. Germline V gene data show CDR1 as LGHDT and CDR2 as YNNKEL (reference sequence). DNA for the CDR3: TGTGCCAGCAGCCAAGATATTGGGAGTGAGCAGTTCTTC. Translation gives CASSQDIGSEQFF.

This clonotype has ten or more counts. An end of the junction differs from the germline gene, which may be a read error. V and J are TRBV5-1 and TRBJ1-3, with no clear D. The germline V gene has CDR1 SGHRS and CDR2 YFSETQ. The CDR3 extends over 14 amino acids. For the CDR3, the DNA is TGTGCCAGCAGCTTGTCTAGCTCTGGAAACACCATATATTTT. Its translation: CASSLSSSGNTIYF.

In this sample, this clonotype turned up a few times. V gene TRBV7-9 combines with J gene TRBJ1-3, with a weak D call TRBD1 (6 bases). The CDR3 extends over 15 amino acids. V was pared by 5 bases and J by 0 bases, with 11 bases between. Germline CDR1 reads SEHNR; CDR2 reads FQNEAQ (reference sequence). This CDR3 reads CASSDGQNSGNTIYF. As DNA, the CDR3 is TGTGCCAGCAGCGATGGACAGAACTCTGGAAACACCATATATTTT.

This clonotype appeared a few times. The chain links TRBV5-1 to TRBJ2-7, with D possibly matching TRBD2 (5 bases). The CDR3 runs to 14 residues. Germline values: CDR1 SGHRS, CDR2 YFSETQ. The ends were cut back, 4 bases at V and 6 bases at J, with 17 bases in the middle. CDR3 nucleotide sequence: TGCGCCAGCAGCGGCGGACTTATCGGGCTCGAGCAGTACTTC. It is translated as CASSGGLIGLEQYF.

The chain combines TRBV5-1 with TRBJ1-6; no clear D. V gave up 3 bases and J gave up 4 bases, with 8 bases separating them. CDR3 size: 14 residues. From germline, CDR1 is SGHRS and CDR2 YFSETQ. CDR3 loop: CASSSGVYNSPLHF. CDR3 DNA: TGCGCCAGCAGCTCTGGAGTTTATAATTCACCCCTCCACTTT.

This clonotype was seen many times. Here the CDR3 DNA reads TGCAGTGTTCCTAGCGACGGTACAGATACGCAGTATTTT. Translated: CSVPSDGTDTQYF. The chain combines TRBV20-1 with TRBJ2-3; D possibly corresponds to TRBD2 (6 bases). CDR1 DFQATT and CDR2 SNEGSKA come from the germline V gene (reference sequence). Trimming removed 7 bases at V and 3 bases at J, with 14 bases between. The length of the CDR3 is 13 residues.

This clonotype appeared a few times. CDR3 sequence (DNA): TGCAGTGCTAGAGGACAGGGGGGCTATGGCTACACCTTC. Amino acid sequence: CSARGQGGYGYTF. The chain joins TRBV20-1 to TRBJ1-2, with TRBD1 matching over 9 bases. Germline assignment: CDR1 DFQATT and CDR2 SNEGSKA (reference sequence). Trimming removed 1 base from V and 4 bases from J; junction bases left unmatched: 1. There are 13 residues in the CDR3.

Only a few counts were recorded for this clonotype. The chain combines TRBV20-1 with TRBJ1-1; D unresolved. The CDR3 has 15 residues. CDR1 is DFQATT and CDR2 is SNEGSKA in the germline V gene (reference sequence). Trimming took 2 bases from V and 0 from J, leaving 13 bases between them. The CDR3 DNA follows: TGCAGTGCTAGAAGGGCCCTACTCTTGAACACTGAAGCTTTCTTT. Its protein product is CSARRALLLNTEAFF.

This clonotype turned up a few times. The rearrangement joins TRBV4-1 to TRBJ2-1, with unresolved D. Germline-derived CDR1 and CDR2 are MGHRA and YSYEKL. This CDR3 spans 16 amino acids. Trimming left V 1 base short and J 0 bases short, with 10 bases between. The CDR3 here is CASSQVDLFSYNEQFF. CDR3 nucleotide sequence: TGCGCCAGCAGCCAAGTTGACTTATTCTCCTACAATGAGCAGTTCTTC.

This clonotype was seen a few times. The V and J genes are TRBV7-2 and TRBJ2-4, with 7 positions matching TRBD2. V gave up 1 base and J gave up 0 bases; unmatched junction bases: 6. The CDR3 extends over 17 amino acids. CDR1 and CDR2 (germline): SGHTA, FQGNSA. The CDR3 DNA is TGTGCCAGCAGCTTAGTTGGGGGAGGGCTAGCCAAAAACATTCAGTACTTC. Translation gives CASSLVGGGLAKNIQYF.

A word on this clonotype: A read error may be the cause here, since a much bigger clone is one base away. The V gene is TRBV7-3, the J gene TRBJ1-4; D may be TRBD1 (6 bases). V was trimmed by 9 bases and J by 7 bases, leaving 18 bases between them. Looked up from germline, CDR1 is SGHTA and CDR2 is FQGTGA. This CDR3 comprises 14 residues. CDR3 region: CARSPQGNGEKLFF. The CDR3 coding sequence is TGTGCCAGAAGCCCCCAGGGGAACGGTGAAAAACTGTTTTTT. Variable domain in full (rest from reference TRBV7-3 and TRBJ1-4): GAGVSQTPSNKVTEKGKYVELRCDPISGHTALYWYRQSLGQGPEFLIYFQGTGAADDSGLPNDRFFAVRPEGSVSTLKIQRTERGDSAVYLCARSPQGNGEKLFFGSGTQLSVL.

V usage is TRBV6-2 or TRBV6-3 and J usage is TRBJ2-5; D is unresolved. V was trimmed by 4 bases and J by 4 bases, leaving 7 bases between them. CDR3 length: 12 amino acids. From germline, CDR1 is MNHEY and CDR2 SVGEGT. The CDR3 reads CASSWQRETQYF. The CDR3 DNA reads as TGTGCCAGCAGTTGGCAAAGAGAGACCCAGTACTTC.

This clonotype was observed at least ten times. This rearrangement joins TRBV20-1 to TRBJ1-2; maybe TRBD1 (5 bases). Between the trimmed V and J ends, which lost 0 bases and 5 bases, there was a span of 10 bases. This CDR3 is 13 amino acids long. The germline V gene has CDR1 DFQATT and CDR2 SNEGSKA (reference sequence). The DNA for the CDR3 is TGCAGTGCTAGAGAGGGGACGGATTATGGCTACACCTTC. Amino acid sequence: CSAREGTDYGYTF.

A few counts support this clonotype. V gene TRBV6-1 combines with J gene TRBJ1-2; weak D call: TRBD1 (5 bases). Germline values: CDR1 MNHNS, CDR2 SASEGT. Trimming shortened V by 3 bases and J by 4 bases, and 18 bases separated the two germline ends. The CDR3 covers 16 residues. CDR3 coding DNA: TGTGCCAGCAGTGATATTCTACCCAGGGAGGGCTATGGCTACACCTTC. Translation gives CASSDILPREGYGYTF.